This TCR beta chain is from a study of T-cell memory formation after mild COVID-19. TCRdb re-called the 5' RACE reads with MiXCR, one entry per CDR3 protein. The repertoire holds approximately 350,000 distinct CDR3 sequences, with 25% to 30% as singletons. This clonotype showed up just a few times. Sequenced input: PBMCs or a T cell subset sorted from them (not recorded which). The sequence came from an adult woman who had mild COVID-19 (a few samples of this study predate the infection). Cell type and time point are not known.

CDR3 nucleotides: TGCGCCACATCCACAGGGGGAGAGACCCAGTACTTC. Protein product: CATSTGGETQYF. The genes are TRBV5-1 and TRBJ2-5; 8 bases are shared with TRBD1. CDR1 and CDR2 (germline): SGHRS, YFSETQ. V dropped 9 bases and J dropped 4; count of bases not matched to a gene: 5. This CDR3 is 12 amino acids long.